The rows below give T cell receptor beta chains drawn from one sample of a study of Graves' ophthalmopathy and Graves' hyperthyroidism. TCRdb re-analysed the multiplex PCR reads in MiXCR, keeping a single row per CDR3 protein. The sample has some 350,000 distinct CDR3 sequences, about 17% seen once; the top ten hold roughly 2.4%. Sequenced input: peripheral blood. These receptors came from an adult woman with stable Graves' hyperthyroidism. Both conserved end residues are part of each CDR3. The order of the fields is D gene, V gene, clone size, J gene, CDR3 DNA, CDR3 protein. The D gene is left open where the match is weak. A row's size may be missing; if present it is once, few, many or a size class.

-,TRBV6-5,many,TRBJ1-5,TGTGCCAGCGTAGTTAATAGCAATCAGCCCCAGCATTTT,CASVVNSNQPQHF
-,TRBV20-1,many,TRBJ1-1,TGCAGTGCTACCGAGGACTGGAACACTGAAGCTTTCTTT,CSATEDWNTEAFF
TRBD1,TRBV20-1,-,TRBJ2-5,TGCAGTGCGGGGGTTCCGGGACAGGGCCAAGAGACCCAGTACTTC,CSAGVPGQGQETQYF
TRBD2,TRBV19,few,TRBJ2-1,TGTGCCAGTAGTTTCCAGCGGGAGGCGAATGAGCAGTTCTTC,CASSFQREANEQFF
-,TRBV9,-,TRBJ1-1,TGTGCCAGCAGCGTCAGTTCCGGGGGCTACACTGAAGCTTTCTTT,CASSVSSGGYTEAFF
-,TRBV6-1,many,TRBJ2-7,TGTGCCAGCAGCCCCCGGACCCTAGACTCCTACGAGCAGTACTTC,CASSPRTLDSYEQYF
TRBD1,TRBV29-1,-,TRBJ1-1,TGCAGCGTTAGACAGGGGGCTGGTGAAGCTTTCTTT,CSVRQGAGEAFF
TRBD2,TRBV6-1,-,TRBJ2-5,TGTGCCAGCGGCGGTACGGGGGGTAACCAAGAGACCCAGTACTTC,CASGGTGGNQETQYF
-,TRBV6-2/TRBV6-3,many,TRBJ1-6,TGTGCCAGCACCACAACAGGAAATTCACCCCTCCACTTT,CASTTTGNSPLHF
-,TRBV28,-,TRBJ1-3,TGTGCCAGCAGTAACACCCAGGACTTTGGAAACACCATATATTTT,CASSNTQDFGNTIYF
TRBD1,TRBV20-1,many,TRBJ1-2,TGCAGTGCTAGGAGACAGGGTCTGAACTATGGCTACACCTTC,CSARRQGLNYGYTF
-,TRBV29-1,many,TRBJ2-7,TGCAGCGTTGAAACGGCGGATACGGGATACTACGAGCAGTACTTC,CSVETADTGYYEQYF
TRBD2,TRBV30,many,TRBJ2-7,TGTGCCTGGACCCACCCGGGACTAGCGGACTACGAGCAGTACTTC,CAWTHPGLADYEQYF
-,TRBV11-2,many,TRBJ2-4,TGTGCCAGCAGCCCGGGACCCGCAGAGGTAGACATTCAGTACTTC,CASSPGPAEVDIQYF
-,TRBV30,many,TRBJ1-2,TGTGCCTGGAGTCCAATCGACAGATCCTATGGCTACACCTTC,CAWSPIDRSYGYTF
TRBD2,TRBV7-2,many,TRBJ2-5,TGTGCCAGCACCCTACAGACTAGCGGGATGGCTCAGTACTTC,CASTLQTSGMAQYF
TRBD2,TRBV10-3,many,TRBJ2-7,TGTGCCATCAGTACCCCCGGGGAGGGTGAGCAGTACTTC,CAISTPGEGEQYF
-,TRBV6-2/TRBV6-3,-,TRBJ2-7,TGTGCCAGCAGTGCCTTTGGACAGGAGCAGTACTTC,CASSAFGQEQYF
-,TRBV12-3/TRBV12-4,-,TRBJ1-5,TGTGCCAGCAGTTCCGGACGGGACGGGGCGAATCAGCCCCAGCATTTT,CASSSGRDGANQPQHF
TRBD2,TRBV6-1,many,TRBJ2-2,TGTGCCAGCAGTCAGGGAAGCGGGAGGGCCGGGGAGCTGTTTTTT,CASSQGSGRAGELFF
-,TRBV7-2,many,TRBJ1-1,TGTGCCAGCAGCGCCCAGTCAGCAGGTCTTACTGAAGCTTTCTTT,CASSAQSAGLTEAFF
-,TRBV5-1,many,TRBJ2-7,TGCGCCAGCAGCCCCAACGGCGCGGACCTCTACGAGCAGTACTTC,CASSPNGADLYEQYF
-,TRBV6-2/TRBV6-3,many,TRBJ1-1,TGTGCCAGCAGGGCGGGACATTGGAACACTGAAGCTTTCTTT,CASRAGHWNTEAFF
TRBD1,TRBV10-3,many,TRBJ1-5,TGTGCCATCAGTGACGGGACAGCTAATCAGCCCCAGCATTTT,CAISDGTANQPQHF
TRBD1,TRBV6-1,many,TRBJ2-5,TGTGCCAGCAGTGGGACAGGGACCCAAGAGACCCAGTACTTC,CASSGTGTQETQYF
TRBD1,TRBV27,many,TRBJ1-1,TGTGCCAGCAGGTCGGGACAGATGAACACTGAAGCTTTCTTT,CASRSGQMNTEAFF
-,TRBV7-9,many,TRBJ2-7,TGTGCCAGCAGCTTAGCGGTGGGAGTGGTGGACGAGCAGTACTTC,CASSLAVGVVDEQYF
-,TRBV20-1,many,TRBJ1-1,TGCAGTGCTAGGCGGGACACCGATTTGAACACTGAAGCTTTCTTT,CSARRDTDLNTEAFF
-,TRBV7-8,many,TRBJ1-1,TGTGCCAGCAGCTTCAGTGGTGGGGCGGGCTCTGAAGCTTTCTTT,CASSFSGGAGSEAFF
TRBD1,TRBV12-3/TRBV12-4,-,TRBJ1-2,TGTGCCAGCAGTTTTCGGCAGGGGGGAGTGGGAGGCTACACCTTC,CASSFRQGGVGGYTF
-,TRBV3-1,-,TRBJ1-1,TGTGCCAGCAGCCCCTGGGACCGAAGTATGAACACTGAAGCTTTCTTT,CASSPWDRSMNTEAFF
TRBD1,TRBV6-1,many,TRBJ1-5,TGTGCCAGCAGTGATGCCGGGACAGGGCGACTTCAGCCCCAGCATTTT,CASSDAGTGRLQPQHF
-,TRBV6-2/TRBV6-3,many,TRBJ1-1,TGTGCCAGCAGAATCGGACGTTCGGACACTGAAGCTTTCTTT,CASRIGRSDTEAFF
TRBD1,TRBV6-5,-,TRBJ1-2,TGTGCCAGCAGTAACCCGATTACAGGGGGCGCTAGGATGGGCTACACCTTC,CASSNPITGGARMGYTF
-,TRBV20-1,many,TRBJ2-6,TGCAGTGCAAGTAGCGGGGCCAACGTCCTGACTTTC,CSASSGANVLTF
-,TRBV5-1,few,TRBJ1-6,TGCGCCAGCAGCTCCGGCGACAGGCCCTATAATTCACCCCTCCACTTT,CASSSGDRPYNSPLHF
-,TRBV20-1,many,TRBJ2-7,TGCAGTGCTACCAGGAACTACGAGCAGTACTTC,CSATRNYEQYF
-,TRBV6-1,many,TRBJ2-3,TGTGCCAGCAGTAGCGTGACAGATACGCAGTATTTT,CASSSVTDTQYF
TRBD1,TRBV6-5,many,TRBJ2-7,TGTGCCAGCAGTTCCGGGACAGTCGCACCCTACGAGCAGTACTTC,CASSSGTVAPYEQYF
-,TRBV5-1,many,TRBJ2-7,TGCGCCAGCAGCTTGCTTTCGAACTACGAGCAGTACTTC,CASSLLSNYEQYF
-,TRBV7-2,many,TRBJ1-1,TGTGCCAGCAGCCTGGGTAATAGGAACACTGAAGCTTTCTTT,CASSLGNRNTEAFF
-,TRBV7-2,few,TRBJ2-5,TGTGCCAGCATCTTAGGCAACGGTGTCCAAGAGACCCTGTACTTC,CASILGNGVQETLYF
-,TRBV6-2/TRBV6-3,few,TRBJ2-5,TGTGCCAGCAGTTACTCGAGCAGGGGTGAACAAGAGATCCAGTACTTC,CASSYSSRGEQEIQYF
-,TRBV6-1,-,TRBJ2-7,TGTGCCAGCATCTTAGGACAGTCCTACGAGCAGTACTTC,CASILGQSYEQYF
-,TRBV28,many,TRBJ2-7,TGTGCCAGCAGTTTACCAGGGAGTGTGGCCTACGAGCAGTACTTC,CASSLPGSVAYEQYF
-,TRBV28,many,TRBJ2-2,TGTGCCACCCAGAACACCGGGGAGCTGTTTTTT,CATQNTGELFF
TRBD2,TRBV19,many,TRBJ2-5,TGTGCCAGTACTAATGGAGACCTAGCGGGGGTTCAAGAGACCCAGTACTTC,CASTNGDLAGVQETQYF
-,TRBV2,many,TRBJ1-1,TGTGCCAGCAGTGAACGGGGGCAGGCTGAAGCTTTCTTT,CASSERGQAEAFF